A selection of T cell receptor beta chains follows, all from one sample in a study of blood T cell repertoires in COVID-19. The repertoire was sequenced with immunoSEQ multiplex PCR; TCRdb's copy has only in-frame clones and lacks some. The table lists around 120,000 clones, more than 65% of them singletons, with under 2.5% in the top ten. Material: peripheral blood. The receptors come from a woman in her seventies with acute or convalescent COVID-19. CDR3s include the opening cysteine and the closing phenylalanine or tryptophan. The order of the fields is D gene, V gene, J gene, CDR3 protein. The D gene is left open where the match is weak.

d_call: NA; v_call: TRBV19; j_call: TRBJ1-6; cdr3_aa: CASSMGGTPLHF
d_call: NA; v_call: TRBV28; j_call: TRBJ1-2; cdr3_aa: CASSLTLQGRYGYTF
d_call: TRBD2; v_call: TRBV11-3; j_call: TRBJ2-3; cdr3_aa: CASSRSGSTDTQYF
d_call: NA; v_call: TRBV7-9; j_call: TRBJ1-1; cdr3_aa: CASSFMGGGTTEAFF
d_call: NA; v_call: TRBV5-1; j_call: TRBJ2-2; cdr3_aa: CASSLGATGELFF
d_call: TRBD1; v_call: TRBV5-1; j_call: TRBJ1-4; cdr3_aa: CASSPGTGTLLNEKLFF
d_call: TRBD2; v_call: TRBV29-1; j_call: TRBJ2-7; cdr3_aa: CSASGLAGSSYEQYF
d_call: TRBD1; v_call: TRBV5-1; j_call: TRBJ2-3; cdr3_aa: CASSSGQGSTDTQYF
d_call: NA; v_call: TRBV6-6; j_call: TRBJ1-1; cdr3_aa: CASSYFPYSPNTEAFF
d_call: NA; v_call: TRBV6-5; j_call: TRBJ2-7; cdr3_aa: CASIGPLYEQYF
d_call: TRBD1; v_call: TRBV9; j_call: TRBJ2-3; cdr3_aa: CASSVGTGDATDTQYF
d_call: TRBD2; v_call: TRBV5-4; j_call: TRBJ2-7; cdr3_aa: CASSLAAGGPPWEQYF
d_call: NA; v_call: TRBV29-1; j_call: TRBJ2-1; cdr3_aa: CSAKRASDYNEQFF
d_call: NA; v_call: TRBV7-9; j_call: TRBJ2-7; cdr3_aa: CASSEDSLPTYEQYF
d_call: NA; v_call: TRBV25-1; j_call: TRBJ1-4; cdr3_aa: CASSEARGSNEKLFF
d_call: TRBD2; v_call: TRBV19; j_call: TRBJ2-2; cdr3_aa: CASTTPGRGRGGELFF
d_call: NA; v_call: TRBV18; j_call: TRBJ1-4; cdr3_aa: CASSPTTGEEKLFF
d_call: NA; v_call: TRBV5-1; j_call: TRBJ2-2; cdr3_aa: CASTPGWGLTGELFF
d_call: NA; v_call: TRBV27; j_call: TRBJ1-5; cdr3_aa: CASGQGMDQPQHF
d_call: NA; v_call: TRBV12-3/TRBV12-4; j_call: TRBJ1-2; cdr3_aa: CASSLGQIGGYTF
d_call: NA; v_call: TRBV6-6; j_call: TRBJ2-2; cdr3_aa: CASRLGTATGELFF
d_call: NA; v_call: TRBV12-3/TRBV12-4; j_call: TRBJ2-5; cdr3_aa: CASSFGLKETQYF
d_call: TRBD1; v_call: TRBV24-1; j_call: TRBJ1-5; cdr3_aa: CATSDLTGGKDRGSNQPQHF
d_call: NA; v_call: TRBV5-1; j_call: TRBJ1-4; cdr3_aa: CASSRDRLSNEKLFF